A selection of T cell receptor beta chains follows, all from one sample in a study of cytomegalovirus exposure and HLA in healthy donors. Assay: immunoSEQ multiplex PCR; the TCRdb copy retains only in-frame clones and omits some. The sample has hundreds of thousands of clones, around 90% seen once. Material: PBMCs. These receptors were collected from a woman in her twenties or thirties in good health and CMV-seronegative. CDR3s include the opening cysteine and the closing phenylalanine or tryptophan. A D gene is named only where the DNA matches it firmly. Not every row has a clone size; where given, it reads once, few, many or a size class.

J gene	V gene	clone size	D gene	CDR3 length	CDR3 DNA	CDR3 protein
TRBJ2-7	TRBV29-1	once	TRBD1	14	TGCAGCGTTTTATCGTCCGACAGGGTTTACGAGCAGTACTTC	CSVLSSDRVYEQYF
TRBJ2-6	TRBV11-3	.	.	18	TGTGCCAGCAGCTTGGCGGGGTGGAATTTCTCTGGGGCCAACGTCCTGACTTTC	CASSLAGWNFSGANVLTF
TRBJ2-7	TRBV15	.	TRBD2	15	TGTGCCACCAGCTTCCCTGGGAGGGCCCTCTGGGAGCAGTACTTC	CATSFPGRALWEQYF
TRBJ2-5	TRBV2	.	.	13	TGTGCCAGCAGTGAATTCGGGGGTGTGACCCAGTACTTC	CASSEFGGVTQYF
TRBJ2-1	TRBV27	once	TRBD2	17	TGTGCCAGCAGTTTGCGTCCTAGCGGGAGGGGGTTCAATGAGCAGTTCTTC	CASSLRPSGRGFNEQFF
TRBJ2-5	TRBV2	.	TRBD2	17	TGTGCCAGCAGGCCACAGACTAGCGGGAGGTCGCAAGAGACCCAGTACTTC	CASRPQTSGRSQETQYF
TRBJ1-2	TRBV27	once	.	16	TGTGCCAGCAGTTTACGGGGGGGGGACATATACTATGGCTACACCTTC	CASSLRGGDIYYGYTF
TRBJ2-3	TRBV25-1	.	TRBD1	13	TGTGCCAGCAGGGGACAGGGTACAGATACGCAGTATTTT	CASRGQGTDTQYF
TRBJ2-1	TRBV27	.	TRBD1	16	TGTGCCAGCAGTTACCCTCAGACAGGGGGGTACAATGAGCAGTTCTTC	CASSYPQTGGYNEQFF
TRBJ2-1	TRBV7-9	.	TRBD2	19	TGTGCCAGCAGCTCCCCGGGACTAGCGGGGGAGAGCTCCTACAATGAGCAGTTCTTC	CASSSPGLAGESSYNEQFF
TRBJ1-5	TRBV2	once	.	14	TGTGCCAGCACGGCAGATTATAGCAATCAGCCCCAGCATTTT	CASTADYSNQPQHF
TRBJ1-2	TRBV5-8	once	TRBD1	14	TGTGCCAGCAGCTTCGAACAGGGGGGTTATGGCTACACCTTC	CASSFEQGGYGYTF
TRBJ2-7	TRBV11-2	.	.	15	TGTGCCAGCAGCCTCGGAGGCAGGCTGTCCTACGAGCAGTACTTC	CASSLGGRLSYEQYF
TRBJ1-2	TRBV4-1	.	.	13	TGCGCCAGCAGCCAAGCCGATAATTTTGGCTACACCTTC	CASSQADNFGYTF
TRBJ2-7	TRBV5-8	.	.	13	TGTGCCAGCAGTTGGACAGCAAGCTACGAGCAGTACTTC	CASSWTASYEQYF
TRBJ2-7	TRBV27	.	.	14	TGTGCCAGCAGCGGCCTCGGAAGCGCCTACGAGCAGTACTTC	CASSGLGSAYEQYF
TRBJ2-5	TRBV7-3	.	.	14	TGTGCCAGCAGCTTAACCGGGATGTCGGAGACCCAGTACTTC	CASSLTGMSETQYF
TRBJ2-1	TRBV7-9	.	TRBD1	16	TGTGCCAGCAGCCCGAATTCAGGGGGCCTAAACAATGAGCAGTTCTTC	CASSPNSGGLNNEQFF
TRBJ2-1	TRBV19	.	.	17	TGTGCCAGTAGTACTAGCCCCCCGAGTCCGTCCAACAATGAGCAGTTCTTC	CASSTSPPSPSNNEQFF
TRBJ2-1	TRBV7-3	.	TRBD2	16	TGTGCCAGCAGCTTAATGGGACTAGCGGGGGGAAATGAGCAGTTCTTC	CASSLMGLAGGNEQFF
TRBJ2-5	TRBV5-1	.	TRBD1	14	TGCGCCAGCAGCCGACAGGGCCCCGAGGAGACCCAGTACTTC	CASSRQGPEETQYF
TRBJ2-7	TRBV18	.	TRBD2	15	TGTGCCAGCTCACCACGACGGGAGGGCCTTTACGAGCAGTACTTC	CASSPRREGLYEQYF
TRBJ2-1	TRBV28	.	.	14	TGTGCCAGCAGTTCCGGACCGGGCTACAATGAGCAGTTCTTC	CASSSGPGYNEQFF
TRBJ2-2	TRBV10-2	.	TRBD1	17	TGCGCCAGCACTAGTCTATGGGACAGGGGGAACACCGGGGAGCTGTTTTTT	CASTSLWDRGNTGELFF
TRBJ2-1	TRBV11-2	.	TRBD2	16	TGTGCCAGCAGCTTAGTATCTAGCGGGATCTACAATGAGCAGTTCTTC	CASSLVSSGIYNEQFF